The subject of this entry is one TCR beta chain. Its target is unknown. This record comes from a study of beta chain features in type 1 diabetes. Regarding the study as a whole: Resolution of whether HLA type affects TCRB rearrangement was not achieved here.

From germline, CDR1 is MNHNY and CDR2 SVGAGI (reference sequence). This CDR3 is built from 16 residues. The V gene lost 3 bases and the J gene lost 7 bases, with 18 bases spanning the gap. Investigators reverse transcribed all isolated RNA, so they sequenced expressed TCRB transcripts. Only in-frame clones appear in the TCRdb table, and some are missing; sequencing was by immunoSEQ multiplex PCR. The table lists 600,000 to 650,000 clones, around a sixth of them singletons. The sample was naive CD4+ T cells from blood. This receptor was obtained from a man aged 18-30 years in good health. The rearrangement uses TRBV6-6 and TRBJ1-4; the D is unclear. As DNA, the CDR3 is TGTGCCAGCAGTTATAACCCACGGGAAGGGAGTGAAAAACTGTTTTTT. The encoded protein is CASSYNPREGSEKLFF.